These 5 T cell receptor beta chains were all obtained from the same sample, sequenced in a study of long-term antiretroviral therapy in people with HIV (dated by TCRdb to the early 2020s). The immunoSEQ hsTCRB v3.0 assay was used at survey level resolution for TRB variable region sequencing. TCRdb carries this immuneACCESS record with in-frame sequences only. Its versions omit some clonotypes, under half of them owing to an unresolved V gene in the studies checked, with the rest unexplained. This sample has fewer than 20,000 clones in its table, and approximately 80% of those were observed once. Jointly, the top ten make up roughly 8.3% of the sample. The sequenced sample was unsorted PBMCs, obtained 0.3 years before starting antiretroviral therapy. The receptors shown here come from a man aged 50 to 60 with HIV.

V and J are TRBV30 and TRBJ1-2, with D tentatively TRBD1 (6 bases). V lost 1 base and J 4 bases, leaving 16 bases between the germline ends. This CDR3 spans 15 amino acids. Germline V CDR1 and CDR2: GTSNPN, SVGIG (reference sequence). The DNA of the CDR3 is TGTGCCTGGAGTGAGACAGGAGAGCTTGTCTATGGCTACACCTTC. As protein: CAWSETGELVYGYTF.

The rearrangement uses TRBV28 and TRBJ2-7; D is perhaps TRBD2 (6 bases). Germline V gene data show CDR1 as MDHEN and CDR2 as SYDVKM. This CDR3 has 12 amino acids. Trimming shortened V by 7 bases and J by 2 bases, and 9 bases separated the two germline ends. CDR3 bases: TGTGCCAGCATGGGGGGACCCTACGAGCAGTACTTC. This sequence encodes CASMGGPYEQYF.

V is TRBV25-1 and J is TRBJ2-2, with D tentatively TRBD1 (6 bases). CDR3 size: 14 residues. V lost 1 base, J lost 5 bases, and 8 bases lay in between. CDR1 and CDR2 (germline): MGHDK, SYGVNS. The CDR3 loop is CASSEWTETGELFF. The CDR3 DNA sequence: TGTGCCAGCAGTGAATGGACAGAAACCGGGGAGCTGTTTTTT.

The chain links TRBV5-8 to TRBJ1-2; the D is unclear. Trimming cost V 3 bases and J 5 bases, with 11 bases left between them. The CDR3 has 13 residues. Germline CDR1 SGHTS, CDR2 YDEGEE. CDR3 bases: TGTGCCAGCAGCTCTCGCGTGCCGTATGGCTACACCTTC. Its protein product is CASSSRVPYGYTF.

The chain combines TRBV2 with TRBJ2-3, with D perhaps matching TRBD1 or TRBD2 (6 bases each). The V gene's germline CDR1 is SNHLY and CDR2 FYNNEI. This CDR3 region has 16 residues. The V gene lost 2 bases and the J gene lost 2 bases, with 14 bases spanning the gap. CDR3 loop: CASSEFWGASTDTQYF. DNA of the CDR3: TGTGCCAGCAGTGAATTTTGGGGGGCTTCCACAGATACGCAGTATTTT.